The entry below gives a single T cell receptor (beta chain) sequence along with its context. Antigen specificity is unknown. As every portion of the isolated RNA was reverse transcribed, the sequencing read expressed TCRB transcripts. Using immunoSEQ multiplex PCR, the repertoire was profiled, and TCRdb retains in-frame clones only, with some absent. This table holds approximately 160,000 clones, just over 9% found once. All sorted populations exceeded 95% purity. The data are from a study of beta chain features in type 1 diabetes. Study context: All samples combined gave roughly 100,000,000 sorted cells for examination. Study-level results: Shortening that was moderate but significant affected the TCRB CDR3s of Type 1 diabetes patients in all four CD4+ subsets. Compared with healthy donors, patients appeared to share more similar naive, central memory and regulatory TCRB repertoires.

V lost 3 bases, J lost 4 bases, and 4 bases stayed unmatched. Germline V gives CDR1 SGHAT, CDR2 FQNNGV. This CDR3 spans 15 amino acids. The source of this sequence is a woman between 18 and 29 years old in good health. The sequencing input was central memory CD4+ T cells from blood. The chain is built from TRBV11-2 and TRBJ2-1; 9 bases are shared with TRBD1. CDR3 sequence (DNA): TGTGCCAGCAGCTTTACAGGGGGCCTTTACAATGAGCAGTTCTTC. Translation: CASSFTGGLYNEQFF.